The 29 T cell receptor beta chains given below trace back to one sample, sequenced in a study of T cell changes during pregnancy in multiple sclerosis. TCRdb's copy holds only in-frame clones and misses some; the assay was immunoSEQ multiplex PCR. The sample holds tens of thousands of clones, approximately 90% seen once. The starting material was CD4+ T cells from peripheral blood mononuclear cells, obtained in the first trimester of pregnancy. Source of these receptors: a female donor in good health, enrolled as a control in a pregnancy study.

The gene calls are TRBV7-2 and TRBJ2-7, with 9 bases matching TRBD2. Losses at the gene ends were 5 bases for V and 4 bases for J; bases not matched to a gene: 6. Germline V lookup: CDR1 SGHTA, CDR2 FQGNSA. The CDR3 runs 14 residues. The CDR3 loop is CASSGRSGGYEQYF. The DNA for the CDR3 is TGTGCCAGCAGCGGTCGTAGCGGGGGATACGAGCAGTACTTC.

CDR3: CASTPGRGNTGELFF. CDR3 bases: TGTGCCAGCACTCCTGGCCGGGGGAACACCGGGGAGCTGTTTTTT. The genes are TRBV5-5 and TRBJ2-2, with D perhaps TRBD2 (5 bases). The CDR3 totals 15 residues. V was clipped by 6 bases and J by 1 base, with 13 bases between them. The V gene's germline CDR1 is SGHKS and CDR2 YYEKEE (reference sequence).

This clone was found once. The chain uses TRBV6-5 and TRBJ1-2, with D perhaps TRBD1 (5 bases). Per the germline V gene, CDR1 is MNHEY and CDR2 is SVGAGI. Trimming took off 5 bases at V and 4 bases at J, with 14 bases between the two ends. The CDR3 loop spans 14 amino acids. The CDR3 nucleotides read TGTGCCAGCAGTCCTGTCGGGGGAGGCTATGGCTACACCTTC. Translation gives CASSPVGGGYGYTF.

CDR3 DNA: TGTGCCAGCAGCTTAGTACTGGAGCAGCCCCAGCATTTT. Translation: CASSLVLEQPQHF. The chain recombines TRBV7-8 with TRBJ1-5; D unclear. Looked up from germline, CDR1 is SGHVS and CDR2 is FQNEAQ. This CDR3 is built from 13 residues. The V end lost 1 base, the J end lost 7 bases, and 8 bases lay between the germline ends.

As to this clone: The germline gene is not matched at one end of the junction; a read error may be the cause. This chain connects TRBV7-7 to TRBJ2-5; D uncertain. CDR1 and CDR2 from the germline V gene are SSHAT and FNYEAQ (reference sequence). The length of the CDR3 is 13 residues. Here the CDR3 reads CASSPRQRETQYF. CDR3 nucleotides: TGTGCTAGCAGCCCCCGTCAGCGAGAGACCCAGTACTTC.

The chain recombines TRBV27 with TRBJ2-7, with D tentatively TRBD1 (6 bases). The germline V gene has CDR1 MNHEY and CDR2 SMNVEV (reference sequence). V dropped 0 bases and J dropped 4 bases, with 10 bases sitting between them. The CDR3 runs to 14 residues. In DNA form, the CDR3 reads TGTGCCAGCAGTTTATCGGTAACAGGGTACGAGCAGTACTTC. Residues: CASSLSVTGYEQYF.

The chain employs TRBV5-1 and TRBJ1-1; 8 bases are a match to TRBD1. This CDR3 comprises 17 residues. V was clipped by 4 bases and J by 0 bases; unmatched bases: 11. Germline CDR1 and CDR2: SGHRS and YFSETQ. The CDR3 reads CASSKMMPGQVNTEAFF. The CDR3, as DNA: TGCGCCAGCAGCAAAATGATGCCGGGACAGGTGAACACTGAAGCTTTCTTT.

V usage is TRBV28 and J usage is TRBJ1-3, with unresolved D. The ends were cut back, 7 bases at V and 4 bases at J, with 20 bases in the middle. This CDR3 is 16 amino acids long. The germline V gene encodes CDR1 MDHEN and CDR2 SYDVKM. CDR3 loop: CASTSLKVGRGNTIYF. The CDR3, as DNA: TGTGCCAGCACCTCACTTAAAGTAGGGAGAGGAAACACCATATATTTT.

This clone was recorded only once. The chain uses TRBV10-3 and TRBJ2-5; 9 bases fit TRBD1. The V and J ends lost 6 bases and 5 bases, in that order; junction bases with no gene match: 4. This CDR3 has 13 amino acids. Germline values: CDR1 ENHRY, CDR2 SYGVKD. In DNA, the CDR3 is TGTGCCATCAGACCCACAGGGGGCGAGACCCAGTACTTC. Translating gives CAIRPTGGETQYF.

The J gene is TRBJ1-2, the V gene TRBV6-5; no reliable D call. There are 12 residues in the CDR3. Trimming took off 4 bases at V and 4 bases at J, with 7 bases between the two ends. Germline V gives CDR1 MNHEY, CDR2 SVGAGI. The CDR3: CASSSVFYGYTF. In DNA form, the CDR3 reads TGTGCCAGCAGTTCCGTTTTCTATGGCTACACCTTC.

The rearrangement uses TRBV14 and TRBJ2-3; no reliable D call. The CDR3 length is 13 residues. The germline CDR1 and CDR2 sequences are SGHDN and FVKESK. V shed 0 bases and J shed 2 bases, with 3 bases lying between them. The CDR3 region is CASSQDYTDTQYF. The CDR3 DNA is TGTGCCAGCAGCCAAGACTACACAGATACGCAGTATTTT.

The chain carries TRBV19 and TRBJ2-3; D is possibly TRBD2 (7 bases). CDR3 length equals 13 residues. Looked up from germline, CDR1 is LNHDA and CDR2 is SQIVND (reference sequence). The V and J ends lost 1 base and 10 bases respectively, with 12 bases between them. The CDR3 DNA follows: TGTGCCAGTAGTATAGGGGAGGGGGGGTCGCAGTATTTT. Its translation is CASSIGEGGSQYF.

J is TRBJ2-3 and V is TRBV19; TRBD2 might be the D (6 bases). The germline V gene encodes CDR1 LNHDA and CDR2 SQIVND (reference sequence). The CDR3 has 13 residues. The V gene lost 6 bases and the J gene lost 3 bases, with 10 bases spanning the gap. The CDR3 region has the DNA TGTGCCAGTAGCCGCCGGGAGACAGATACGCAGTATTTT. Translated: CASSRRETDTQYF.

In its sample, this clone is medium-sized. The J gene is TRBJ1-1, the V gene TRBV28; D is unclear. Trimming stripped 7 bases from V and 8 bases from J, with 14 bases between. The V gene's germline CDR1 is MDHEN and CDR2 SYDVKM. This CDR3 comprises 12 residues. The CDR3 loop is CASIHGGLEAFF. The DNA of the CDR3 is TGTGCCAGCATTCACGGCGGATTAGAAGCTTTCTTT.

The CDR3 coding sequence is TGTGCCAGCTCACCAGTTGCGGGCTCCTACAATGAGCAGTTCTTC. Protein: CASSPVAGSYNEQFF. The chain joins TRBV18 to TRBJ2-1; maybe TRBD2 (5 bases). CDR1 and CDR2 (germline): KGHSH, LQKENI. This CDR3 has 15 amino acids. V shed 2 bases and J shed 0 bases, with 8 bases lying between them.

This clone was recorded once. This sequence joins TRBV5-1 and TRBJ2-1; D not resolved. Per germline, CDR1 SGHRS and CDR2 YFSETQ. The CDR3 extends over 12 amino acids. V was cut by 4 bases and J by 5 bases, with 7 bases left in between. Here the CDR3 reads CASSMIDNEQFF. As DNA, the CDR3 is TGCGCCAGCAGCATGATAGACAATGAGCAGTTCTTC. The whole variable domain, filled in from reference TRBV5-1 and TRBJ2-1, reads KAGVTQTPRYLIKTRGQQVTLSCSPISGHRSVSWYQQTPGQGLQFLFEYFSETQRNKGNFPGRFSGRQFSNSRSEMNVSTLELGDSALYLCASSMIDNEQFFGPGTRLTVL.

The rearrangement joins TRBV4-1 to TRBJ1-2; 7 bases agree with TRBD1. The CDR3 runs 13 residues. In germline, CDR1 is MGHRA, CDR2 YSYEKL. V lost 2 bases to trimming and J lost 7 bases; unmatched junction nucleotides: 4. Here the CDR3 DNA reads TGCGCCAGCAGCCAAACAGGGGAGGTTGGCTACACCTTC. Protein sequence: CASSQTGEVGYTF.

The rearrangement links TRBV10-3 to TRBJ1-6; no definite D call. Trimming removed 4 bases from V and 7 bases from J, with 8 bases in between. Germline V lookup: CDR1 ENHRY, CDR2 SYGVKD. This CDR3 has 13 residues. Here the CDR3 reads CAISGTGNSPLHF. Written as DNA, the CDR3 is TGTGCCATCAGTGGCACGGGAAATTCACCCCTCCACTTT.

This sequence joins TRBV28 and TRBJ1-5; 7 positions match TRBD1. CDR1 is MDHEN and CDR2 is SYDVKM in the germline V gene. With V trimmed by 2 bases and J by 7 bases, 14 bases remained unmatched. The CDR3 consists of 17 residues. The CDR3 spells CASSLRGTGAGMQPQHF. CDR3 sequence (DNA): TGTGCCAGCAGTTTAAGGGGTACAGGGGCAGGCATGCAGCCCCAGCATTTT.

This clone was counted a single time. This sequence joins TRBV15 and TRBJ2-6; 8 positions match TRBD1. J was trimmed by 1 base and V by 0 bases; bases with no gene match: 2. CDR3 size: 17 residues. CDR1 LNHNV and CDR2 YYDKDF come from the germline V gene (reference sequence). CDR3 loop: CATSRDQGASGANVLTF. CDR3 bases: TGTGCCACCAGCAGAGACCAGGGGGCTTCTGGGGCCAACGTCCTGACTTTC.

CDR3 in DNA: TGTGCCAGCAGTAAACTCCAAGAGACCCAGTACTTC. This sequence encodes CASSKLQETQYF. This chain joins TRBV28 and TRBJ2-5; no clear D gene. This CDR3 is built from 12 residues. The germline CDR1 and CDR2 sequences are MDHEN and SYDVKM. The V and J ends lost 5 bases and 1 base respectively, with 5 bases between them.

The V and J genes are TRBV28 and TRBJ2-7; TRBD2 aligns across 8 bases. The CDR3 sequence is 14 residues long. Germline V CDR1 and CDR2: MDHEN, SYDVKM. V gave up 7 bases and J gave up 2 bases; unmatched junction bases: 7. The CDR3 is CASNSPGLAYEQYF. CDR3 in DNA: TGTGCCAGCAACTCCCCGGGACTAGCCTACGAGCAGTACTTC.

The J gene is TRBJ1-5, the V gene TRBV18; D remains unclear. Germline CDR1 KGHSH, CDR2 LQKENI. The V end lost 4 bases, the J end lost 7 bases, and 11 bases lay between the germline ends. The CDR3 length is 13 residues. CDR3 amino acids: CASSLVEGQPQHF. In DNA, the CDR3 is TGTGCCAGCTCACTCGTGGAGGGACAGCCCCAGCATTTT. The full variable domain, in which reference TRBV18 and TRBJ1-5 provide the parts outside the CDR3, is NAGVMQNPRHLVRRRGQEARLRCSPMKGHSHVYWYRQLPEEGLKFMVYLQKENIIDESGMPKERFSAEFPKEGPSILRIQQVVRGDSAAYFCASSLVEGQPQHFGDGTRLSIL.

The gene calls are TRBV29-1 and TRBJ2-1; 14 bases match TRBD2. CDR3 length: 16 residues. Germline CDR1 and CDR2: SQVTM and ANQGSEA. Trimming at V came to 8 bases and at J to 7 bases, leaving 13 bases not matched to a gene. CDR3 protein: CSTQGLAGVMGNEQFF. The CDR3 DNA reads TGCAGCACCCAGGGACTAGCGGGAGTGATGGGGAATGAGCAGTTCTTC.

The chain has TRBV30 and TRBJ1-4; no clear D. The V end was cut by 2 bases, the J end by 7 bases, with 11 bases between. Germline V lookup: CDR1 GTSNPN, CDR2 SVGIG (reference sequence). The CDR3 sequence is 13 residues long. The CDR3 protein is CAWSYYGSEKLFF. CDR3 nucleotide sequence: TGTGCCTGGAGTTACTATGGCAGTGAAAAACTGTTTTTT. Full variable domain (rest looked up from reference TRBV30 and TRBJ1-4): SQTIHQWPATLVQPVGSPLSLECTVEGTSNPNLYWYRQAAGRGLQLLFYSVGIGQISSEVPQNLSASRPQDRQFILSSKKLLLSDSGFYLCAWSYYGSEKLFFGSGTQLSVL.

This clone was recorded a few times. This rearrangement joins TRBV7-7 to TRBJ1-1, with D tentatively TRBD1 (5 bases). CDR3 length equals 13 residues. The V and J ends lost 3 bases and 0 bases respectively, with 5 bases between them. Germline CDR1 is SSHAT and CDR2 is FNYEAQ (reference sequence). The CDR3 region is CASSLTVNTEAFF. CDR3 bases: TGTGCCAGCAGCTTGACAGTGAACACTGAAGCTTTCTTT.

This clone was seen more than once but under ten times. This chain links TRBV2 with TRBJ1-1; D unclear. In germline, CDR1 is SNHLY, CDR2 FYNNEI. There are 10 residues in the CDR3. V lost 3 bases, J lost 8 bases, and 4 bases lay in between. This CDR3 reads CASSDLEAFF. The CDR3 nucleotides are TGTGCCAGCAGTGACCTAGAAGCTTTCTTT.

The rearrangement links TRBV28 to TRBJ2-3, with 16 bases fitting TRBD2. V was pared by 3 bases and J by 4 bases, with 10 bases of the junction left unmatched. Germline CDR1 MDHEN, CDR2 SYDVKM. This CDR3 contains 19 residues. CDR3 sequence reads: CASSLPGLAGGKGADTQYF. CDR3 in DNA: TGTGCCAGCAGTTTGCCGGGACTAGCGGGAGGGAAGGGAGCAGATACGCAGTATTTT.

The chain is built from TRBV6-5 and TRBJ1-4; tentatively, D is TRBD1 (5 bases). This CDR3 comprises 13 residues. Per germline, CDR1 MNHEY and CDR2 SVGAGI. The V gene lost 6 bases and the J gene lost 8 bases, with 13 bases spanning the gap. In DNA form, the CDR3 reads TGTGCCAGCAGGTGGAGGGGAGAAGAAAAACTGTTTTTT. Amino acid sequence: CASRWRGEEKLFF.